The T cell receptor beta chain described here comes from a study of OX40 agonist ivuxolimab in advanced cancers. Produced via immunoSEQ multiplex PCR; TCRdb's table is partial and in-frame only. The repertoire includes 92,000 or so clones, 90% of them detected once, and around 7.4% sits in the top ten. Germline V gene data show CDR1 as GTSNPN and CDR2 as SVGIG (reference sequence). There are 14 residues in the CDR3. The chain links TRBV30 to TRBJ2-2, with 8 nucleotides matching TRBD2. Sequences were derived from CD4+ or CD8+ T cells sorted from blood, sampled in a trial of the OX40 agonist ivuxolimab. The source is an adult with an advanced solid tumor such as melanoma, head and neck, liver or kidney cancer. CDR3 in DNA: TGTGCAGGGAGCGGGAGTGGGGAGACCGGGGAGCTGTTTTTT. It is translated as CAGSGSGETGELFF.